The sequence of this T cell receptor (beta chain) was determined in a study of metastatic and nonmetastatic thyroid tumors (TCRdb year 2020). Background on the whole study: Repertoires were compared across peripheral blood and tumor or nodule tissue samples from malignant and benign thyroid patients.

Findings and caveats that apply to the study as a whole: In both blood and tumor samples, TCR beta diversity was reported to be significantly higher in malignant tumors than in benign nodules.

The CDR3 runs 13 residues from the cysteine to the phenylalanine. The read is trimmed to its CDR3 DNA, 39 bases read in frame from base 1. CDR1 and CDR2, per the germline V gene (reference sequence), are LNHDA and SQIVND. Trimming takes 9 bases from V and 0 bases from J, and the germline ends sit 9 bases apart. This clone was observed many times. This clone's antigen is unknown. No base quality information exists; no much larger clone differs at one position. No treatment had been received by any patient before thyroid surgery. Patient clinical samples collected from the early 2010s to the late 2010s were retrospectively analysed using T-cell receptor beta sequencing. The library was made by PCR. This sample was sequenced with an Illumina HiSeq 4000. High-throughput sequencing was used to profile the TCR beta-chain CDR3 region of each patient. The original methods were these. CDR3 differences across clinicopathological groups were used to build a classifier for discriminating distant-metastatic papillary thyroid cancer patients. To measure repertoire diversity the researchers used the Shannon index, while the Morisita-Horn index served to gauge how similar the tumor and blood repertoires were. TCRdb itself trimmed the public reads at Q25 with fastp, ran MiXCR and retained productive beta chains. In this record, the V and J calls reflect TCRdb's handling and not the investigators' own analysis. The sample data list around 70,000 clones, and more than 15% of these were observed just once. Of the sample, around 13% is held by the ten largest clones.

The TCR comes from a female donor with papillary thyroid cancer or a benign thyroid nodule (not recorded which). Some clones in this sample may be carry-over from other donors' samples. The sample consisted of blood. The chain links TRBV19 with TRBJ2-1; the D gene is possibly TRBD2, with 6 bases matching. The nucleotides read TGTGCCAGCGGGAGTGGCTCCTACAATGAGCAGTTCTTC. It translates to CASGSGSYNEQFF. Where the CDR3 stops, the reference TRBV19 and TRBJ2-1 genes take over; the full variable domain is DGGITQSPKYLFRKEGQNVTLSCEQNLNHDAMYWYRQDPGQGLRLIYYSQIVNDFQKGDIAEGYSVSREKKESFPLTVTSAQKNPTAFYLCASGSGSYNEQFFGPGTRLTVL.